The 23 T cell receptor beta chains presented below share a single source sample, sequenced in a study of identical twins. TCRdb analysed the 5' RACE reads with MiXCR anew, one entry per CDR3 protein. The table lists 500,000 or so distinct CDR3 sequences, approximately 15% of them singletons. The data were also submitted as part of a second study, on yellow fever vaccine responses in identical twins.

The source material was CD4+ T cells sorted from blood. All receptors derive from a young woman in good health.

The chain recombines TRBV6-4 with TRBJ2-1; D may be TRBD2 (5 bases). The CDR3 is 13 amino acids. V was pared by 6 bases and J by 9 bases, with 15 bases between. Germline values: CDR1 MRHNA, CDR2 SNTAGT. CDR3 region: CASSELAFGEQFF. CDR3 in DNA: TGTGCCAGCAGCGAATTAGCGTTCGGTGAGCAGTTCTTC.

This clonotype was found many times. This chain's CDR3 is CASSRHLTGEASDEQYF. The CDR3 region has the DNA TGCGCCAGCAGTCGACATCTTACGGGAGAGGCATCCGACGAGCAGTACTTC. V is TRBV4-3 and J is TRBJ2-7, with D maybe TRBD2 (6 bases). Looked up from germline, CDR1 is LGHNA and CDR2 is YSLEER. The CDR3 is 17 amino acids. Trimming left V 6 bases short and J 5 bases short, with 26 bases between.

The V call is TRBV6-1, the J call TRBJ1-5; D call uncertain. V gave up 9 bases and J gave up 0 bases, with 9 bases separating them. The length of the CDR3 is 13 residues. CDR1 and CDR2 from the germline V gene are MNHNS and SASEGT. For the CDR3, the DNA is TGTGCCAGTCGTCAGGATAGCAATCAGCCCCAGCATTTT. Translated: CASRQDSNQPQHF.

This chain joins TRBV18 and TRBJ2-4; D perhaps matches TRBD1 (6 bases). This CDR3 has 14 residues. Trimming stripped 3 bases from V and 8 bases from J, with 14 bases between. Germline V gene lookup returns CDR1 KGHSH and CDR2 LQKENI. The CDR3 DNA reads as TGTGCCAGCTCACCCTCAGGGGATCGAGACATTCAGTACTTC. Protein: CASSPSGDRDIQYF.

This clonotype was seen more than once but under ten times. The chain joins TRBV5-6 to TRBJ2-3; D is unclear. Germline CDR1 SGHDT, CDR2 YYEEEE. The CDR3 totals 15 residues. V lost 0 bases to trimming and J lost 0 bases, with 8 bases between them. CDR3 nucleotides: TGTGCCAGCAGCTTGGGATTTACCAGCACAGATACGCAGTATTTT. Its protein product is CASSLGFTSTDTQYF.

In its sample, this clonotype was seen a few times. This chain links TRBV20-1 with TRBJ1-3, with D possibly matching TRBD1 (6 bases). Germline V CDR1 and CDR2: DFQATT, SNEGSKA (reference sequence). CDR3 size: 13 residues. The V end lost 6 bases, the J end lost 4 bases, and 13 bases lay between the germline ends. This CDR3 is CSAYRAGGNTIYF. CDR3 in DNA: TGCAGTGCGTACAGGGCTGGAGGAAACACCATATATTTT.

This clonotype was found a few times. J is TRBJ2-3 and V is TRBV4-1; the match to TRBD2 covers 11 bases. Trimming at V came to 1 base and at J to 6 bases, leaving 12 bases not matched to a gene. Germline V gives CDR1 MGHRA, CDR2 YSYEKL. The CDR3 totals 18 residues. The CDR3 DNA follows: TGCGCCAGCAGCCAAGTAGTTACTAGCGGGAGTGGGGCCGATACGCAGTATTTT. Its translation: CASSQVVTSGSGADTQYF.

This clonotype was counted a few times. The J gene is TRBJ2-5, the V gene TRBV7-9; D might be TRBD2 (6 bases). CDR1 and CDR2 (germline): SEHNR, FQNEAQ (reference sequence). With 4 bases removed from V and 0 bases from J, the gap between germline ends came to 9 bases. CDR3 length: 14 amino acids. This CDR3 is CASSSWGDQETQYF. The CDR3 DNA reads TGTGCCAGCAGCTCGTGGGGGGACCAAGAGACCCAGTACTTC.

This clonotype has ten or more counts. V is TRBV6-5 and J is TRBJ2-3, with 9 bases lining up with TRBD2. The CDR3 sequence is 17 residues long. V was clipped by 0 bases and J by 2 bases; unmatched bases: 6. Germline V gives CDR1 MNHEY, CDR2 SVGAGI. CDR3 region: CASSYSGASGDTDTQYF. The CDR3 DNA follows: TGTGCCAGCAGTTACTCTGGTGCTAGCGGGGACACAGATACGCAGTATTTT.

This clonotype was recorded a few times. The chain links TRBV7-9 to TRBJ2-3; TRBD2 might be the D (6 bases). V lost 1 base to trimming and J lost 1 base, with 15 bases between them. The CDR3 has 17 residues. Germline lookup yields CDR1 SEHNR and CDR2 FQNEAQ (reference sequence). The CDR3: CASSLVIRGLRTDTQYF. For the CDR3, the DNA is TGTGCCAGCAGCTTAGTGATTCGGGGACTGCGCACAGATACGCAGTATTTT.

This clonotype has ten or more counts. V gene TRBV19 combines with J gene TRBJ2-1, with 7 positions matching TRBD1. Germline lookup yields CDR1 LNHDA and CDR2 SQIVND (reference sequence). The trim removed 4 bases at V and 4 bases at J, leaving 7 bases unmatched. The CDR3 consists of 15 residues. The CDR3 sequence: CASSTTGSDYNEQFF. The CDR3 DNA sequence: TGTGCCAGTAGTACGACAGGGTCCGATTACAATGAGCAGTTCTTC.

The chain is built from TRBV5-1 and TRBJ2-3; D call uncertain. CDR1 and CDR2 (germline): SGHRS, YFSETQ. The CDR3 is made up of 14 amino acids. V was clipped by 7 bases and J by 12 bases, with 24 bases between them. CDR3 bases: TGCGCCAGCTCCCCCCCAGACCCGACCCCGAACCAGTATTTT. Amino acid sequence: CASSPPDPTPNQYF.

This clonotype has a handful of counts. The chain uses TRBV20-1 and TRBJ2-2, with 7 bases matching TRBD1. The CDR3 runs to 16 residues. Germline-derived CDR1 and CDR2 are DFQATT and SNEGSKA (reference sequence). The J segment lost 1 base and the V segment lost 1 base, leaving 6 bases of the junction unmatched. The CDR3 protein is CSARVPGQMNTGELFF. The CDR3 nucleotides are TGCAGTGCTAGAGTCCCGGGACAGATGAACACCGGGGAGCTGTTTTTT.

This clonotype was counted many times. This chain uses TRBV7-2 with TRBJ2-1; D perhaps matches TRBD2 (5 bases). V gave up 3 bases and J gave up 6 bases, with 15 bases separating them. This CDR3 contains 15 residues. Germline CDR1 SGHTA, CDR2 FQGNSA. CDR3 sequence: CASSLAGSRGNEQFF. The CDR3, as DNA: TGTGCCAGCAGCTTGGCGGGTTCCCGGGGCAATGAGCAGTTCTTC.

In DNA form, the CDR3 reads TGTGCCAGCAGCTCACAACAGGGGGGCTACACCTTC. This translates into CASSSQQGGYTF. The chain employs TRBV7-2 and TRBJ1-2; TRBD1 matches at 7 bases. Germline CDR1 reads SGHTA; CDR2 reads FQGNSA. The CDR3 spans 12 residues. After removal of 4 bases from V and 8 bases from J, the junction contained 4 bases not matched to a gene. The whole variable domain, filled in from reference TRBV7-2 and TRBJ1-2, reads GAGVSQSPSNKVTEKGKDVELRCDPISGHTALYWYRQSLGQGLEFLIYFQGNSAPDKSGLPSDRFSAERTGGSVSTLTIQRTQQEDSAVYLCASSSQQGGYTFGSGTRLTVV.

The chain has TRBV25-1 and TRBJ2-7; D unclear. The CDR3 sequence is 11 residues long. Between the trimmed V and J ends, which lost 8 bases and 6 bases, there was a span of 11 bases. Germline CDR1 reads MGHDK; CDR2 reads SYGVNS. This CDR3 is CASLHRLEQYF. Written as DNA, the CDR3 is TGTGCCAGCCTGCATAGGCTCGAGCAGTACTTC.

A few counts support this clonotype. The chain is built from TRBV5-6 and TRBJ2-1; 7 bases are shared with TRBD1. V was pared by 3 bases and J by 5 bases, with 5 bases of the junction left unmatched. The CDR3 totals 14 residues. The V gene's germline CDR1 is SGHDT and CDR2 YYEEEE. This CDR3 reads CASSSLTGNNEQFF. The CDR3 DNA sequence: TGTGCCAGCAGCTCCCTGACAGGGAACAATGAGCAGTTCTTC.

The CDR3 is CASSLGGKSETQYF. CDR3 nucleotide sequence: TGTGCCAGCAGTTTGGGCGGGAAATCAGAGACCCAGTACTTC. This chain links TRBV12-3 or TRBV12-4 with TRBJ2-5, with a possible D match to TRBD2 (6 bases). V lost 3 bases and J 4 bases, leaving 12 bases between the germline ends. The CDR3 runs 14 residues.

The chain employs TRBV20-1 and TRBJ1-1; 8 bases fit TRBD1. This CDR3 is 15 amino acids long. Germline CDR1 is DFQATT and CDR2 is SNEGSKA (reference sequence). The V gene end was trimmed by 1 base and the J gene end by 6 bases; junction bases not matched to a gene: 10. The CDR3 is CSARGQGRNIPEAFF. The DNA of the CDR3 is TGCAGTGCTAGAGGACAGGGGAGAAACATACCTGAAGCTTTCTTT.

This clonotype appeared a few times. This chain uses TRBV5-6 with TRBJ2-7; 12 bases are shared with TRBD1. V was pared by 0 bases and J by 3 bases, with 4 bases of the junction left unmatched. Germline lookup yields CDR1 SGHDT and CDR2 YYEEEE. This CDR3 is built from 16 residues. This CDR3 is CASSLAGTGGGYEQYF. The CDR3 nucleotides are TGTGCCAGCAGCTTGGCCGGGACAGGGGGCGGCTACGAGCAGTACTTC.

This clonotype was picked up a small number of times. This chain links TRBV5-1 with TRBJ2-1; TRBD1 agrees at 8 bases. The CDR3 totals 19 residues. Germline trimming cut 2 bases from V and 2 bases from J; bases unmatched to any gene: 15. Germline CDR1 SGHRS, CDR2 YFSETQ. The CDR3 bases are TGCGCCAGCAGCTTCCGGGGCCAGGGGGCGAAGGGGGCCTACAATGAGCAGTTCTTC. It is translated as CASSFRGQGAKGAYNEQFF.

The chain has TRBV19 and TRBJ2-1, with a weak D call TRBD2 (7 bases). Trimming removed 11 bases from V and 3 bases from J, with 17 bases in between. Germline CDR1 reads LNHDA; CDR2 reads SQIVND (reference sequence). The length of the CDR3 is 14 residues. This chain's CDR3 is CAAGALADYNEQFF. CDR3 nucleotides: TGTGCCGCGGGGGCGCTAGCGGACTACAATGAGCAGTTCTTC. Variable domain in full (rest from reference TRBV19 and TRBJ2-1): DGGITQSPKYLFRKEGQNVTLSCEQNLNHDAMYWYRQDPGQGLRLIYYSQIVNDFQKGDIAEGYSVSREKKESFPLTVTSAQKNPTAFYLCAAGALADYNEQFFGPGTRLTVL.

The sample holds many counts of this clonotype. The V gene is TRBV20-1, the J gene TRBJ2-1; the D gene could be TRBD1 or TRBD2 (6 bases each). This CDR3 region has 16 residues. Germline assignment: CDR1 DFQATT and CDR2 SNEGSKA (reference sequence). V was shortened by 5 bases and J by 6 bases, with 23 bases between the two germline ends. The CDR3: CSAPRGDTGRGNEQFF. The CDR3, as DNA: TGCAGTGCTCCAAGGGGGGACACGGGTAGGGGCAATGAGCAGTTCTTC.